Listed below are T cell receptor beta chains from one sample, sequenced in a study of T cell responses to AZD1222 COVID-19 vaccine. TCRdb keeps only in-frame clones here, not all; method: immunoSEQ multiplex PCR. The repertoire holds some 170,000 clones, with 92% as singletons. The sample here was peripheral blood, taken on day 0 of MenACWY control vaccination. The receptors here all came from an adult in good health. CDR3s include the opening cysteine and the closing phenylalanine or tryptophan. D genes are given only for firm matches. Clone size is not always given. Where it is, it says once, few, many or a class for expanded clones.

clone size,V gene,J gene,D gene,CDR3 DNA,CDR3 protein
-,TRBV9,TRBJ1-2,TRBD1,TGTGCCAGCAGCGCACGACTGACAGGGTCTCTAGGCTACACCTTC,CASSARLTGSLGYTF
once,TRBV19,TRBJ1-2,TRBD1,TGTGCCAGTAGTAGACAGGGAAGTAGCTATGGCTACACCTTC,CASSRQGSSYGYTF
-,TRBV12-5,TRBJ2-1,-,TGTGCTAGTGGTCAGGGTACGTATGAGCAGTTCTTC,CASGQGTYEQFF
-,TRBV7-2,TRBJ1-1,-,TGTGCCAGCAGCTTAGCAGGATATGAGAACACTGAAGCTTTCTTT,CASSLAGYENTEAFF
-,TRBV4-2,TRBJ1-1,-,TGTGCCAGCAGCCAGATTATAGGTTACACTGAAGCTTTCTTT,CASSQIIGYTEAFF
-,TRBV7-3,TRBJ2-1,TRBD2,TGTGCCAGCAGCTTAACCGCGACTAGCGGGTACAATGAGCAGTTCTTC,CASSLTATSGYNEQFF
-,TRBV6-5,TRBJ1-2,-,TGTGCCAGCGGGAGGGCGGGTGGCTACACCTTC,CASGRAGGYTF
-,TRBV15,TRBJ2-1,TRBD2,TGTGCCACCAGCAAAGAGACTAGCGGTTACAATGAGCAGTTCTTC,CATSKETSGYNEQFF
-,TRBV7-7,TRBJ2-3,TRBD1,TGTGCCAGCAGCGCAACGACAGGGGCTAGCACAGATACGCAGTATTTT,CASSATTGASTDTQYF
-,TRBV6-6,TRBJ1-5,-,TGTGCCAGCCCTGGAGCAAATCAGCCCCAGCATTTT,CASPGANQPQHF
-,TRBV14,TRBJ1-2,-,TGTGCCAGCAGCCGAACGGCGGGGGGGGAATATGGCTACACCTTC,CASSRTAGGEYGYTF
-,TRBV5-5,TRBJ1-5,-,TGTGCCAGCAGCCCCCAGAGCGGCAATCAGCCCCAGCATTTT,CASSPQSGNQPQHF
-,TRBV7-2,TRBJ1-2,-,TGTGCCAGCGGCTTGAGGGAGTGGTATGGCTACACCTTC,CASGLREWYGYTF
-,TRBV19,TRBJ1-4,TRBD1,TGTGCCAGTACCAAGGACAGGCTTAATGAAAAACTGTTTTTT,CASTKDRLNEKLFF
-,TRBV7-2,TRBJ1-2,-,TGTGCCAGCAGCTTAGTTTCCTATGGCTACACCTTC,CASSLVSYGYTF
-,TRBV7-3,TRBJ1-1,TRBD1,TGTGCCAGCAGCGCCGGGACAGGGTGGGAAGCTTTCTTT,CASSAGTGWEAFF
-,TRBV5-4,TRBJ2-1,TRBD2,TGTGCCAGCAGCTTAGGTGGACTAGCGGGAGAGGATGAGCAGTTCTTC,CASSLGGLAGEDEQFF
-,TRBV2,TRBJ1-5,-,TGTGCCAGTCAGAGGGGGGGCAATCAGCCCCAGCATTTT,CASQRGGNQPQHF
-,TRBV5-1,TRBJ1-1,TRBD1,TGCGCCAGCAGCTTGGCATCAGGACAGGGTGGCACTGAAGCTTTCTTT,CASSLASGQGGTEAFF
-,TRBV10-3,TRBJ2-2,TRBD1,TGTGCCATGCAAGGGACAGGGAACACCGGGGAGCTGTTTTTT,CAMQGTGNTGELFF
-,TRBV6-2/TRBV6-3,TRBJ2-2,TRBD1,TGTGCCAGCAGTTCGACAGGGGGCCGCGGAGAGCTGTTTTTT,CASSSTGGRGELFF
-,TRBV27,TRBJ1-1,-,TGTGCCTGGACGGGGGGGGCAGTGGGCACTGAAGCTTTCTTT,CAWTGGAVGTEAFF
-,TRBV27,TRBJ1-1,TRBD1,TGTGCCAGCAGTCAACAGGGGGTCGCTGAAGCTTTCTTT,CASSQQGVAEAFF
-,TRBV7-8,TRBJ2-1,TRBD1,TGTGCCAGCAGCATGGGGACAGCTTATGAGCAGTTCTTC,CASSMGTAYEQFF
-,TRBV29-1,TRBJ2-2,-,TGCAGCGTTGAACACGGGAGCCCGCGCACCGGGGAGCTGTTTTTT,CSVEHGSPRTGELFF
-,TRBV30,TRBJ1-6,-,TGTGCCTGGATACGGGCGGGAACCAATAATTCACCCCTCCACTTT,CAWIRAGTNNSPLHF
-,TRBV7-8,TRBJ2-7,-,TGTGCCAGCAGCTTAGGGCTCTCCTACGAGCAGTACTTC,CASSLGLSYEQYF
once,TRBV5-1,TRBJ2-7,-,TGCGCCAGCAGCATTACAGGAACCTCCTACGAGCAGTACTTC,CASSITGTSYEQYF
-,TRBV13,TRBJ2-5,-,TGTGCCAGCAGCTTAGACCCGGGATCCACAGAGACCCAGTACTTC,CASSLDPGSTETQYF
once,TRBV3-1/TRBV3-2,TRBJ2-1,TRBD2,TGTGCCAGCAGCCAAGTGTCTAGCGGGAGGGCTCCGTTCTACAATGAGCAGTTCTTC,CASSQVSSGRAPFYNEQFF
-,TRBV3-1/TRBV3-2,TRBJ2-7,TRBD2,TGTGCCAGCAGCCCTTTTCCGGGACTAGCGGGAGGCTACGAGCAGTACTTC,CASSPFPGLAGGYEQYF
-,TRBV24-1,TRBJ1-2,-,TGTGCCACCAGTGATCCGGGACAACTCTATGGCTACACCTTC,CATSDPGQLYGYTF
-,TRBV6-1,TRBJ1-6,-,TGTGCCAGCAGTGAACGGTCACCCTCCCGTGTGGCCCTCCACTTT,CASSERSPSRVALHF
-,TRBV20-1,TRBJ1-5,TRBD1,TGCAGTGCTAGTCTATGGACAGGGGGCTTAAGCAATCAGCCCCAGCATTTT,CSASLWTGGLSNQPQHF
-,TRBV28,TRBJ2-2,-,TGTGCCAGCAGTACCCCCGGGGAGCTGTTTTTT,CASSTPGELFF
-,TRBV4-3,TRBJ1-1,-,TGCGCCAGCAGCCAACCCAGAGCGGGGGTAACTGAAGCTTTCTTT,CASSQPRAGVTEAFF
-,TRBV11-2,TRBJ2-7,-,TGTGCCAGCAGGAGGGTTGCAGGGGAGGTCAGAGAGCAGTACTTC,CASRRVAGEVREQYF
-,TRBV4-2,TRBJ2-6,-,TGTGCCAGCAGACTTACAGGGTTTTCCGGGGCCAACGTCCTGACTTTC,CASRLTGFSGANVLTF
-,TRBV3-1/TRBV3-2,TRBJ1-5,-,TGTGCCAGCAGCCAAGTGGGGGGGACCCAGCCCCAGCATTTT,CASSQVGGTQPQHF
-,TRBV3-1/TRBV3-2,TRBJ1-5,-,TGTGCCAGCAGCCAAGACGCCAGGGCGGGTCAGCCCCAGCATTTT,CASSQDARAGQPQHF
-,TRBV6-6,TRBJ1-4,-,TGTGCCAGCAGTTACGGGGAAAAACTGTTTTTT,CASSYGEKLFF
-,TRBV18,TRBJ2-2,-,TGTGCCAGCTCGTACCTCCCCGGAAGAAACACCGGGGAGCTGTTTTTT,CASSYLPGRNTGELFF
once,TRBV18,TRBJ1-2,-,TGTGCCAGCTCACCACCACTGACTTCTAACTATGGCTACACCTTC,CASSPPLTSNYGYTF
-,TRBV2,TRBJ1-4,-,TGTGCCAGCAGTGAAGGTAACTTGCCTTCCCAACTGTTTTTT,CASSEGNLPSQLFF
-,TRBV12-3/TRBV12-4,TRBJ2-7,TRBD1,TGTGCCAGCAGTCCCAGGGGGGAGCAGTACTTC,CASSPRGEQYF
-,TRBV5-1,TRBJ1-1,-,TGCGCCAGCAGTTCAAACCCGGGACACCATGAAGCTTTCTTT,CASSSNPGHHEAFF
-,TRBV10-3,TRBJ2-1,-,TGTGCCATCAGTGAGTCGGGGCCAGGGCAGTTCTTC,CAISESGPGQFF
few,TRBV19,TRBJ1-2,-,TGTGCCAGTAGTATTTGGTCGGGAGACCCCGAAAAGGGCTACACCTTC,CASSIWSGDPEKGYTF
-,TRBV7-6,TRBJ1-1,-,TGTGCCAGCAGCCCCTCCGGGACGGGGGGGAACACTGAAGCTTTCTTT,CASSPSGTGGNTEAFF
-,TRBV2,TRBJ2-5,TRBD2,TGTGCCAGCAAGGGGACTAGCGGGACCCAAGAGACCCAGTACTTC,CASKGTSGTQETQYF
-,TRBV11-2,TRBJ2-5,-,TGTGCCAGCAGCCTTACCGGGACCCAGTACTTC,CASSLTGTQYF
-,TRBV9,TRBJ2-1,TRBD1,TGTGCCAGCAGCGTGGGTTCCCGGGACAGACACAATGAGCAGTTCTTC,CASSVGSRDRHNEQFF
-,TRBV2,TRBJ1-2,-,TGTGCCAGCAGTCGGCCGGACAGTGGCGGCACCTTC,CASSRPDSGGTF
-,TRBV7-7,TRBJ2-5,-,TGTGCCAGCAGCTTAGCAGGGGCAGAGACCCAGTACTTC,CASSLAGAETQYF
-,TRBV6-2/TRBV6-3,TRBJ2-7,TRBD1,TGTGCCAGCAGTTACTCGACAGGGGGCAACTACGAGCAGTACTTC,CASSYSTGGNYEQYF
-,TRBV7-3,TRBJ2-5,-,TGTGCCAGCAGCTTAACCGGCAGCCAAGAGACCCAGTACTTC,CASSLTGSQETQYF
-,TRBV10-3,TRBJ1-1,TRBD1,TGTGCCATCCTAGGGCAGGGGGACACTGAAGCTTTCTTT,CAILGQGDTEAFF